This entry concerns a single T cell receptor (beta chain). With no exception, relapse followed autologous stem cell transplantation in all patients, and brentuximab vedotin exposure varied. Method: immunoSEQ multiplex PCR; TCRdb's copy keeps in-frame clones and lacks some. The data show about 36,000 clones, almost 70% seen once. This entry is derived from a study of PD-1 blockade in classical Hodgkin lymphoma. Overall study: The patients were dosed with nivolumab 3 mg/kg, infused intravenously every 2 weeks.

The V end lost 3 bases, the J end lost 7 bases, and 15 bases lay between the germline ends. Per the germline V gene, CDR1 is GTSNPN and CDR2 is SVGIG (reference sequence). This CDR3 is 14 amino acids long. V and J are TRBV30 and TRBJ2-2, with D possibly being TRBD1 or TRBD2 (5 bases each). The sample consisted of peripheral blood mononuclear cells (PBMCs), taken before the second cycle of nivolumab. The TCR originated in a human donor with classical Hodgkin lymphoma. The CDR3 spells CAWSGTERNGELFF. The CDR3 DNA reads TGTGCCTGGAGCGGGACGGAACGGAACGGGGAGCTGTTTTTT. Variable domain in full (rest from reference TRBV30 and TRBJ2-2): SQTIHQWPATLVQPVGSPLSLECTVEGTSNPNLYWYRQAAGRGLQLLFYSVGIGQISSEVPQNLSASRPQDRQFILSSKKLLLSDSGFYLCAWSGTERNGELFFGEGSRLTVL.